These T cell receptor beta chains were read from a single sample in a study of blood T cell repertoires in COVID-19. Only in-frame clones appear in the TCRdb table, and some are missing; sequencing was by immunoSEQ multiplex PCR. The table includes more than 150,000 clones, around 85% detected once. The sequenced material came from peripheral blood. The source of these receptors is a woman at least 80 years old with acute or convalescent COVID-19. Both conserved end residues are part of each CDR3. D genes are given only for firm matches. Size is omitted from some rows. Given values are once, few, many or a class for expanded clones.

V gene	D gene	clone size	J gene	CDR3 DNA	CDR3 protein
TRBV19	-	-	TRBJ1-1	TGTGCCAGTACCGGGGGGCTCGGGGTCGCTGAAGCTTTCTTT	CASTGGLGVAEAFF
TRBV4-3	-	-	TRBJ1-1	TGCGCCAGCAGCCATGAGGTACTAAGGACTGAAGCTTTCTTT	CASSHEVLRTEAFF
TRBV6-5	-	-	TRBJ2-5	TGTGCCAGCAGCCGGAGACCGGAAGAGACCCAGTACTTC	CASSRRPEETQYF
TRBV5-1	TRBD1	once	TRBJ1-3	TGCGCCACCTCGACAGGGATAGGAAACACCATATATTTT	CATSTGIGNTIYF
TRBV3-1/TRBV3-2	TRBD1	few	TRBJ1-2	TGTGCCAGCAGCCAAGTATGGCAGGGGGCCCATGGCTACACCTTC	CASSQVWQGAHGYTF
TRBV9	-	-	TRBJ1-3	TGTGCCAGCAGCCCCCTCTCTGGAAACACCATATATTTT	CASSPLSGNTIYF
TRBV5-1	-	-	TRBJ1-3	TGCGCCAGCAGCTCAGGGACATGGAGCTCTGGAAACACCATATATTTT	CASSSGTWSSGNTIYF
TRBV11-2	-	once	TRBJ2-1	TGTGCCAGCAGCCCCTATGGGGGCGGGTACAATGAGCAGTTCTTC	CASSPYGGGYNEQFF
TRBV6-5	TRBD1	-	TRBJ1-5	TGTGCCAGCAGGACAGGGGGCTACAATCAGCCCCAGCATTTT	CASRTGGYNQPQHF
TRBV11-2	-	many	TRBJ1-5	TGTGCCAGCAGCTTAGATAGGTCAGGGGCTCAGCCCCAGCATTTT	CASSLDRSGAQPQHF
TRBV4-1	TRBD2	-	TRBJ2-1	TGCGCCAGCAGCCAAGATAGGAGCGGGAGGGCCCTCAATGAGCAGTTCTTC	CASSQDRSGRALNEQFF
TRBV10-1	-	-	TRBJ1-5	TGCGCCAGCAGTGAGTCACGACAGTACAATCAGCCCCAGCATTTT	CASSESRQYNQPQHF
TRBV19	TRBD2	-	TRBJ2-3	TGTGCCAGTAGTATTAGGGGGACTAGCGGGGGTGCTACGCAGTATTTT	CASSIRGTSGGATQYF
TRBV2	TRBD2	-	TRBJ2-7	TGTGCCAGCAGTGAAAGAGCGGGAGCTCACGAGCAGTACTTC	CASSERAGAHEQYF
TRBV6-2/TRBV6-3	TRBD1	once	TRBJ1-1	TGTGCCAGCAGCCTACAGGGGGCGCAGACTGAAGCTTTCTTT	CASSLQGAQTEAFF
TRBV9	-	few	TRBJ1-6	TGTGCCAGCAGCGCCCGCCCGCTTGTGGGGGGGGCGCAGGGGTCACCCCTCCACTTT	CASSARPLVGGAQGSPLHF
TRBV19	TRBD1	-	TRBJ2-3	TGTGCCAGTAGGGGGACAGGGCGCACAGATACGCAGTATTTT	CASRGTGRTDTQYF